The T cell receptor beta chain under discussion was sequenced for a study of patients and donors after allogeneic stem cell transplantation. The germline V gene has CDR1 LGHNA and CDR2 YSLEER. This CDR3 has 15 amino acids. Trimming removed 3 bases from V and 2 bases from J, with 12 bases in between. One entry per CDR3 protein results from TCRdb running MiXCR on the RT-PCR reads. The sample holds about 960,000 distinct CDR3 sequences, about 20% seen once. J is TRBJ2-3 and V is TRBV4-3; D gene ambiguous. The receptor was isolated from a human donor who was either an allogeneic HSCT recipient or a stem cell or donor lymphocyte infusion donor (not recorded which). It is not recorded whose cells these are; they may come from a transplant donor. Sequencing input: blood, either unsorted or a sorted T cell fraction (not recorded which). CDR3 nucleotides: TGCGCCAGCAGCCAGGGCTGGGCCAACACAGATACGCAGTATTTT. Its translation: CASSQGWANTDTQYF.